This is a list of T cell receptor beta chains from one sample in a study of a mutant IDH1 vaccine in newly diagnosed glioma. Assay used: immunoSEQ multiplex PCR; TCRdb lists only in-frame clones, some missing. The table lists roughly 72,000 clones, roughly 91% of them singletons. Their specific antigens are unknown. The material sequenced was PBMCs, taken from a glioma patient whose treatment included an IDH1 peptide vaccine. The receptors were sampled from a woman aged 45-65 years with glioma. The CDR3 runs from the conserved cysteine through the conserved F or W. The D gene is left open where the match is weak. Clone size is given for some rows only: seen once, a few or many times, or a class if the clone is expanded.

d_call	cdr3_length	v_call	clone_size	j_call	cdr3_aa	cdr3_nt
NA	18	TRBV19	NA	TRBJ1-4	CASSIALQSGRVGEKLFF	TGTGCCAGTAGTATAGCCCTCCAGTCGGGGCGGGTTGGAGAAAAACTGTTTTTT
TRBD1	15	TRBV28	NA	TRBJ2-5	CASSLGTAFQETQYF	TGTGCCAGCAGTTTGGGGACAGCCTTCCAAGAGACCCAGTACTTC
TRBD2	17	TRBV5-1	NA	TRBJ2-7	CASSLGLAGGTPYEQYF	TGCGCCAGCAGCTTGGGACTAGCGGGAGGTACTCCCTACGAGCAGTACTTC
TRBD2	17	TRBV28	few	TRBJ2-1	CASSPRGLAGGLGEQFF	TGTGCCAGCAGTCCCCGGGGACTAGCGGGAGGGCTTGGTGAGCAGTTCTTC
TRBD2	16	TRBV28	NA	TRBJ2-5	CASSPHLATSVETQYF	TGTGCCAGCAGTCCCCACCTCGCTACTAGCGTCGAGACCCAGTACTTC
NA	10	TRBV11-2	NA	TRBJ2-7	CASSNYEQYF	TGTGCCAGCAGCAACTACGAGCAGTACTTC
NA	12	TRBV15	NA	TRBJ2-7	CATSREGYEQYF	TGTGCCACCAGCAGAGAGGGCTACGAGCAGTACTTC
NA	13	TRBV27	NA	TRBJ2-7	CASSFMSGSEQYF	TGTGCCAGCAGTTTTATGTCAGGCAGCGAGCAGTACTTC
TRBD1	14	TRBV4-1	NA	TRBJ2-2	CASSQDRGTGELFF	TGCGCCAGCAGCCAAGACAGGGGGACCGGGGAGCTGTTTTTT
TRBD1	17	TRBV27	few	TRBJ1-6	CASSFRLGGRNNSPLHF	TGTGCCAGCAGTTTTAGGTTAGGGGGCAGGAATAATTCACCCCTCCACTTT
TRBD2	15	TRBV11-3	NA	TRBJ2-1	CASSPIGTSGIKQFF	TGTGCCAGCAGCCCTATCGGGACTAGCGGGATTAAGCAGTTCTTC
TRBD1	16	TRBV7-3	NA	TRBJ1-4	CASSFRPGQGGEKLFF	TGTGCCAGCAGCTTTCGCCCGGGACAGGGTGGTGAAAAACTGTTTTTT
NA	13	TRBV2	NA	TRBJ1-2	CASRSRGNYGYTF	TGTGCCAGCAGGAGCCGAGGGAACTATGGCTACACCTTC
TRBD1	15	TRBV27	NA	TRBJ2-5	CASSTRQGIPETQYF	TGTGCCAGCAGTACTCGACAGGGGATCCCAGAGACCCAGTACTTC
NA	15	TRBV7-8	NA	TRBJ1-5	CASTDPGQTEQPQHF	TGTGCCAGCACCGACCCGGGACAAACCGAACAGCCCCAGCATTTT
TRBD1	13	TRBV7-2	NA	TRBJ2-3	CASSLGRQGTQYF	TGTGCCAGCAGCCTGGGGCGACAGGGTACGCAGTATTTT
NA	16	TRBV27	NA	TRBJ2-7	CASSLSDGEESYEQYF	TGTGCCAGCAGTTTAAGTGACGGAGAAGAATCCTACGAGCAGTACTTC
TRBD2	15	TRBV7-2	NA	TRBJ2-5	CASSPWTSGQETQYF	TGTGCCAGCAGCCCATGGACTAGCGGTCAAGAGACCCAGTACTTC
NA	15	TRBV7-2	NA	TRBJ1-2	CASSSQTTGNYGYTF	TGTGCCAGCAGCTCGCAAACAACAGGGAACTATGGCTACACCTTC
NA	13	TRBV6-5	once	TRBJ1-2	CASTTNRDYGYTF	TGTGCCAGCACAACCAATCGGGACTATGGCTACACCTTC
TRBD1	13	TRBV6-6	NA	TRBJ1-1	CASRPTGHTEAFF	TGTGCCAGCAGGCCGACAGGGCACACTGAAGCTTTCTTT
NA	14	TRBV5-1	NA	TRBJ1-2	CASSPQGVRSGYTF	TGCGCCAGCAGCCCACAAGGGGTAAGGTCTGGCTACACCTTC
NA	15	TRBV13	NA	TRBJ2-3	CASSLGVGGADTQYF	TGTGCCAGCAGCTTAGGGGTAGGTGGGGCCGATACGCAGTATTTT
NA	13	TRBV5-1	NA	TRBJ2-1	CASRTRPGNEQFF	TGCGCCAGCAGAACTAGACCGGGCAATGAGCAGTTCTTC
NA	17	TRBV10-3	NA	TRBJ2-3	CAIKEGIGRGEVDTQYF	TGTGCCATCAAGGAGGGGATCGGCAGGGGAGAAGTAGATACGCAGTATTTT
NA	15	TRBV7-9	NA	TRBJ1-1	CASSFDTGPVAEAFF	TGTGCCAGCAGCTTCGACACGGGCCCGGTGGCTGAAGCTTTCTTT
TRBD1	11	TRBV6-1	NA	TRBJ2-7	CASSRGHEQYF	TGTGCCAGCAGTAGGGGGCACGAGCAGTACTTC
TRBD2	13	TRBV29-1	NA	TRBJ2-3	CSVLSGSTDTQYF	TGCAGCGTCCTTAGCGGGAGCACAGATACGCAGTATTTT
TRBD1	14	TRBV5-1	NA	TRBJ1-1	CASRLEGQAPEAFF	TGCGCCAGCAGGCTTGAGGGACAGGCCCCCGAAGCTTTCTTT
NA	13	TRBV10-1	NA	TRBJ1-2	CASSETLVYGYTF	TGCGCCAGCAGTGAAACCTTGGTCTATGGCTACACCTTC
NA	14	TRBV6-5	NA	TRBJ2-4	CASSYSSGVGIQYF	TGTGCCAGCAGTTACTCATCGGGGGTGGGCATTCAGTACTTC
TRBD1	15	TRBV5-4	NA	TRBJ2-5	CASSWGTGVQETQYF	TGTGCCAGCAGCTGGGGGACAGGGGTTCAAGAGACCCAGTACTTC
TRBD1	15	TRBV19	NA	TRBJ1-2	CASSIALQGALGYTF	TGTGCCAGTAGTATAGCCCTTCAGGGGGCGCTTGGCTACACCTTC
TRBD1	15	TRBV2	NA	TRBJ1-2	CASSEGTGAAYGYTF	TGTGCCAGCAGTGAAGGGACAGGGGCCGCCTATGGCTACACCTTC
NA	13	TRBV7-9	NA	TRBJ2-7	CASSWGDYYEQYF	TGTGCCAGCAGCTGGGGGGATTACTACGAGCAGTACTTC
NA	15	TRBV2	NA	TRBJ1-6	CASCQEFSYNSPLHF	TGTGCCAGCTGCCAGGAATTCTCCTATAATTCACCCCTCCACTTT
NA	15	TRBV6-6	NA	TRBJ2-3	CASSPRGAGLDTQYF	TGTGCCAGCAGCCCCCGCGGGGCGGGTTTAGATACGCAGTATTTT
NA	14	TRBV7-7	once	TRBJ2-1	CASSSTKGTDEQFF	TGTGCTAGCAGCTCAACCAAGGGTACGGATGAGCAGTTCTTC
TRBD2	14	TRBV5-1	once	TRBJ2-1	CASSLTSGRTEQFF	TGCGCCAGCAGCTTGACTAGCGGGAGGACTGAGCAGTTCTTC
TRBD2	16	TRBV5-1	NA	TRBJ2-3	CASSPKLAGAADTQYF	TGCGCCAGCAGCCCGAAACTAGCGGGAGCGGCAGATACGCAGTATTTT
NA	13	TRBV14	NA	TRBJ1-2	CASSQSQSYGYTF	TGTGCCAGCAGCCAATCCCAGAGCTATGGCTACACCTTC
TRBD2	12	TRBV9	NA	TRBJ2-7	CASSLSGREQYF	TGTGCCAGCAGCCTCAGCGGGAGAGAGCAGTACTTC
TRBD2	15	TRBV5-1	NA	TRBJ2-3	CASSLAGLAGDAQYF	TGCGCCAGCAGCTTGGCGGGACTAGCGGGAGACGCGCAGTATTTT
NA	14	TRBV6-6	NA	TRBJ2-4	CASSIRGAKNIQYF	TGTGCCAGCAGTATCAGGGGAGCCAAAAACATTCAGTACTTC
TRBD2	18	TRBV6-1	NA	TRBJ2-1	CASSVARTSGRDYNEQFF	TGTGCCAGCAGTGTGGCGCGGACTAGCGGGAGGGACTACAATGAGCAGTTCTTC